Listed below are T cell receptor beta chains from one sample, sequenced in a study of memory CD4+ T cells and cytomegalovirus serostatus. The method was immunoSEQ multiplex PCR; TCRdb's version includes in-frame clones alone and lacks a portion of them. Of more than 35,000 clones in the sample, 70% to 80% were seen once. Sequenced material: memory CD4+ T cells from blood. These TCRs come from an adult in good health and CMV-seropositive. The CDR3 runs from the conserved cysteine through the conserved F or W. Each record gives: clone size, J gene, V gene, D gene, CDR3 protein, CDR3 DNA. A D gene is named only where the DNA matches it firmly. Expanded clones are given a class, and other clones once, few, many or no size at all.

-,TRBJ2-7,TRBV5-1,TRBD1,CASSIGTGTSYEQYF,TGCGCCAGCAGCATCGGGACAGGAACCTCCTACGAGCAGTACTTC
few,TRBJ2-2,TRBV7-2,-,CASSLGQNTGELFF,TGTGCCAGCAGCTTAGGGCAGAACACCGGGGAGCTGTTTTTT
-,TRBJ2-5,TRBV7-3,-,CASSLIVLGNLQETQYF,TGTGCCAGCAGCTTAATCGTTCTAGGAAATCTACAAGAGACCCAGTACTTC
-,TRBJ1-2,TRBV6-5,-,CASSYDSDYGYTF,TGTGCCAGCAGTTACGATTCTGACTATGGCTACACCTTC
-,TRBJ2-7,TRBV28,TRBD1,CASSLQGTVYEQYF,TGTGCCAGCAGTCTACAGGGGACCGTCTACGAGCAGTACTTC
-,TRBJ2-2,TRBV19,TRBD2,CASTKGGGTGELFF,TGTGCCAGTACCAAAGGCGGGGGAACCGGGGAGCTGTTTTTT
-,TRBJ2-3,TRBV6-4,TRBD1,CASSYLQGAATQYF,TGTGCCAGCAGTTACTTACAGGGGGCAGCTACGCAGTATTTT
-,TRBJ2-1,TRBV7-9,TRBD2,CASTFLAGAYNEQFF,TGTGCCAGCACATTTCTAGCGGGGGCCTACAATGAGCAGTTCTTC
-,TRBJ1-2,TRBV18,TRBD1,CASSLGQGASYGYTF,TGTGCCAGCTCCCTTGGACAGGGGGCTTCCTATGGCTACACCTTC
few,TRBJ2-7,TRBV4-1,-,CASSLSRDLYEQYF,TGCGCCAGCAGCCTATCCCGGGACCTCTACGAGCAGTACTTC
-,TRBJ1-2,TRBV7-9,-,CASSLAGGAGGYTF,TGTGCCAGCAGCTTAGCCGGGGGCGCGGGTGGCTACACCTTC
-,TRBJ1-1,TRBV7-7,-,CASSLSVNTEAFF,TGTGCTAGCAGCTTAAGTGTGAACACTGAAGCTTTCTTT
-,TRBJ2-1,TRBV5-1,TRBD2,CASSLGSIAGGPEQFF,TGCGCCAGCAGCTTGGGTTCTATAGCGGGAGGGCCTGAGCAGTTCTTC
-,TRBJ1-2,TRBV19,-,CASSIDLGANYGYTF,TGTGCCAGTAGTATAGATCTAGGGGCGAACTATGGCTACACCTTC
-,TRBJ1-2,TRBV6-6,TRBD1,CASSDRGEGYGYTF,TGTGCCAGCAGTGACAGGGGCGAAGGTTATGGCTACACCTTC
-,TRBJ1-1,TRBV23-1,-,CASTPHSLNTEAFF,TGCGCCAGCACGCCTCACTCCCTGAACACTGAAGCTTTCTTT
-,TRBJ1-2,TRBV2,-,CASRQNRDYTF,TGTGCCAGCAGACAGAACAGGGACTACACCTTC
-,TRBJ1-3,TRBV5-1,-,CASSRGGDGNTIYF,TGCGCCAGCAGTAGGGGGGGCGACGGGAACACCATATATTTT
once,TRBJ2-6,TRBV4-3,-,CASSQAYTSSGANVLTF,TGCGCCAGCAGCCAAGCCTACACGAGCTCTGGGGCCAACGTCCTGACTTTC
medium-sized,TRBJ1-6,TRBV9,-,CASSPGQYNSPLHF,TGTGCCAGCAGCCCCGGACAGTATAATTCACCCCTCCACTTT
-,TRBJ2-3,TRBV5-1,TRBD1,CASSFGQGLSTDTQYF,TGCGCCAGCAGCTTCGGACAGGGGCTTAGCACAGATACGCAGTATTTT
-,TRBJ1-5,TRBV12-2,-,CASRLPDRTKSNQPQHF,TGTGCAAGTCGCTTACCGGACAGAACGAAGAGCAATCAGCCCCAGCATTTT
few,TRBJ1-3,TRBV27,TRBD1,CASSGQASNTIYF,TGTGCCAGCAGTGGACAGGCGTCGAACACCATATATTTT
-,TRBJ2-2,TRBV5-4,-,CASSLNYGTLNTGELFF,TGTGCCAGCAGCTTGAATTATGGGACATTGAACACCGGGGAGCTGTTTTTT
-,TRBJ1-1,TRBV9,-,CASSVGPDLNTEAFF,TGTGCCAGCAGCGTAGGCCCAGACCTGAACACTGAAGCTTTCTTT
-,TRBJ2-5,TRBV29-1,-,CSVEDTGSSQETQYF,TGCAGCGTTGAAGATACAGGGTCCTCCCAAGAGACCCAGTACTTC
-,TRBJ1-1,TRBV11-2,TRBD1,CASSLRLTGGGSTEAFF,TGTGCCAGCAGCTTAAGACTGACAGGGGGCGGTAGCACTGAAGCTTTCTTT
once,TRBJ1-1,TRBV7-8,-,CASSLAHPGTGAFF,TGTGCCAGCAGCTTAGCGCATCCAGGGACGGGAGCTTTCTTT
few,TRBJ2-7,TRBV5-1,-,CASSSGQGGTYEQYF,TGCGCCAGCAGTTCGGGACAAGGGGGGACATACGAGCAGTACTTC
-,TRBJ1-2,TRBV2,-,CASSQDSSLGYTF,TGTGCCAGCAGCCAGGACAGCTCTTTGGGCTACACCTTC
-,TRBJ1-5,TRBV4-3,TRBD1,CASSQVPTGTNQPQHF,TGCGCCAGCAGCCAAGTCCCGACAGGGACCAATCAGCCCCAGCATTTT
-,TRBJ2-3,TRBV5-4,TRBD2,CASSLTSGDTDTQYF,TGTGCCAGCAGCTTGACTAGCGGGGACACAGATACGCAGTATTTT
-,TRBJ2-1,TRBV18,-,CASSPPAGEQFF,TGTGCCAGCTCACCACCTGCAGGTGAGCAGTTCTTC
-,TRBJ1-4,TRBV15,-,CATSRDPGAANEKLFF,TGTGCCACCAGCAGAGATCCAGGGGCGGCTAATGAAAAACTGTTTTTT
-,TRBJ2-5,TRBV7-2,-,CASSWARETQYF,TGTGCCAGCAGCTGGGCACGAGAGACCCAGTACTTC
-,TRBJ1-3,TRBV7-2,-,CASSASVGPGNTIYF,TGTGCCAGCAGCGCCAGCGTGGGGCCAGGAAACACCATATATTTT
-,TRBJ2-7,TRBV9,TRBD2,CASSVGTSGEYEQYF,TGTGCCAGCAGCGTAGGGACTAGCGGGGAGTACGAGCAGTACTTC
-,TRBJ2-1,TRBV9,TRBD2,CASSVRGGADEQFF,TGTGCCAGCAGCGTACGCGGGGGGGCCGATGAGCAGTTCTTC
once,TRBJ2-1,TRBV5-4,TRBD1,CASSLWDRGLNEQFF,TGTGCCAGCAGCTTATGGGACAGGGGATTAAATGAGCAGTTCTTC
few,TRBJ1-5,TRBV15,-,CATSRDNQPQHF,TGTGCCACCAGCAGAGATAATCAGCCCCAGCATTTT
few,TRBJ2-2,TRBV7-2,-,CASSFGGSNTGELFF,TGTGCCAGCAGCTTCGGAGGAAGCAACACCGGGGAGCTGTTTTTT
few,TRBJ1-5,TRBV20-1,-,CSAASNQPQHF,TGCAGTGCGGCTAGCAATCAGCCCCAGCATTTT
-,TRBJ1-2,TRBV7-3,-,CASSLRGGRDNYGYTF,TGTGCCAGCAGCCTTCGAGGGGGGAGGGATAACTATGGCTACACCTTC
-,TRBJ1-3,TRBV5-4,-,CASSSREAGSTIYF,TGTGCCAGCAGCTCTCGAGAAGCTGGATCCACCATATATTTT
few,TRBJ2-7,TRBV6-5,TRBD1,CASSGTESSYEQYF,TGTGCCAGCAGTGGGACAGAGAGCTCCTACGAGCAGTACTTC
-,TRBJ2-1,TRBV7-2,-,CASTTGGTTRNEQFF,TGTGCCAGCACCACAGGGGGGACTACGCGGAATGAGCAGTTCTTC
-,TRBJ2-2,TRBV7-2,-,CASSLEFRVEFAGELFF,TGTGCCAGCAGCTTAGAATTTCGGGTAGAATTCGCCGGGGAGCTGTTTTTT
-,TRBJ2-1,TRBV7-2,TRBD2,CASSLSRLAGVNEQFF,TGTGCCAGCAGCTTATCTCGGCTAGCGGGAGTCAATGAGCAGTTCTTC